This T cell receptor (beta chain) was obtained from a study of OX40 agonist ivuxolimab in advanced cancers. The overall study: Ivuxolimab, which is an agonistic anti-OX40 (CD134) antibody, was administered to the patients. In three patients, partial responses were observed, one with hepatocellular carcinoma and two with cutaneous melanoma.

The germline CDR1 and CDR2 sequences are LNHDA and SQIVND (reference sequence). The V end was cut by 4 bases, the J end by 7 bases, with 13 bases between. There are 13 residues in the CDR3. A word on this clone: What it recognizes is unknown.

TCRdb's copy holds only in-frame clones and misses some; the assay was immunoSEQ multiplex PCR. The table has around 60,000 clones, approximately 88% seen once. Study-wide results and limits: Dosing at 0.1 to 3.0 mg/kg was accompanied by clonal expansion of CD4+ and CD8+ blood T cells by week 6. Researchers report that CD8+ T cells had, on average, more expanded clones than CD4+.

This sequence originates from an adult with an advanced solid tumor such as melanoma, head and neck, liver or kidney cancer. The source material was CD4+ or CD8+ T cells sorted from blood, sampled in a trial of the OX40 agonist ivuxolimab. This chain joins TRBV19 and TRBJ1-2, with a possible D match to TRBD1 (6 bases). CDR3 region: CASSRAGVPGYTF. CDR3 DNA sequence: TGTGCCAGTAGTAGGGCAGGGGTTCCTGGCTACACCTTC. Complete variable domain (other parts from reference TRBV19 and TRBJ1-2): DGGITQSPKYLFRKEGQNVTLSCEQNLNHDAMYWYRQDPGQGLRLIYYSQIVNDFQKGDIAEGYSVSREKKESFPLTVTSAQKNPTAFYLCASSRAGVPGYTFGSGTRLTVV.